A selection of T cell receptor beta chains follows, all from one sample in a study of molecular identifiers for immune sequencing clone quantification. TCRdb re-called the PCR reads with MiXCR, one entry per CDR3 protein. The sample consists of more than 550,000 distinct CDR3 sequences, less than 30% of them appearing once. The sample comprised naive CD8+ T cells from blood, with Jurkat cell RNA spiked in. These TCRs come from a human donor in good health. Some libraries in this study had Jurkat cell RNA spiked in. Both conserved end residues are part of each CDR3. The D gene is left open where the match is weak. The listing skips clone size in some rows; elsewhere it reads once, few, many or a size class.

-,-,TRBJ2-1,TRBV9,CASSVESGSYNEQFF,TGTGCCAGCAGCGTAGAGAGCGGCTCCTACAATGAGCAGTTCTTC
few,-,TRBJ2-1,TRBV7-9,CASSPDWRESSYNEQFF,TGTGCCAGCAGCCCCGACTGGCGCGAAAGCTCCTACAATGAGCAGTTCTTC
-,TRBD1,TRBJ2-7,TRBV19,CAGSNGQGAYEQYF,TGTGCCGGTAGTAACGGACAGGGGGCTTACGAGCAGTACTTC
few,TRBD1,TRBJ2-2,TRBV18,CASSPPQGARSRTGELFF,TGTGCCAGCTCACCACCGCAGGGGGCAAGAAGCCGAACCGGGGAGCTGTTTTTT
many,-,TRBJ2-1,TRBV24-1,CATSDWNGNEQFF,TGTGCCACCAGTGACTGGAATGGCAATGAGCAGTTCTTC
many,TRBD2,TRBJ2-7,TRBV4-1,CASSQVVAGGPYEQYF,TGCGCCAGCAGCCAAGTGGTAGCGGGGGGACCCTACGAGCAGTACTTC
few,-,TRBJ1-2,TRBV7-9,CASSLPLNYGYTF,TGTGCCAGCAGCTTACCCTTAAACTATGGCTACACCTTC
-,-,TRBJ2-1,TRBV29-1,CSVTPRLRDNEQFF,TGCAGCGTCACCCCAAGACTACGAGACAATGAGCAGTTCTTC
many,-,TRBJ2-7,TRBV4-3,CASSQGLLVTYEQYF,TGCGCCAGCAGCCAAGGGCTACTCGTCACCTACGAGCAGTACTTC
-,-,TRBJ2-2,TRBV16,CASSQYHGSGVGELFF,TGTGCCAGCAGCCAATATCATGGTAGCGGAGTCGGGGAGCTGTTTTTT
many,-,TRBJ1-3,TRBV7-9,CASSLGFSSSGNTIYF,TGTGCCAGCAGCTTAGGGTTCAGTTCCTCTGGAAACACCATATATTTT
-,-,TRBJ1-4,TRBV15,CAPRSGGQGPGETLFF,TGTGCCCCCCGCTCGGGGGGCCAGGGGCCAGGGGAAACACTGTTTTTT
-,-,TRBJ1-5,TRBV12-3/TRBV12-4,CASSLSGNGNQPQHF,TGTGCCAGCAGTTTATCCGGGAATGGCAATCAGCCCCAGCATTTT
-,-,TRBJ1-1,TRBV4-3,CASSQDVFIGSTTEALF,TGCGCCAGCAGCCAAGACGTGTTTATCGGGTCGACCACTGAAGCTCTCTTT
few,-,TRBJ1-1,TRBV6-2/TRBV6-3,CASSYGGAYTEAFF,TGTGCCAGCAGTTACGGGGGGGCGTACACTGAAGCTTTCTTT
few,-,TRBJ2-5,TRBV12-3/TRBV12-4,CASSFDRETQYF,TGTGCCAGCAGCTTTGATAGGGAGACCCAGTACTTC
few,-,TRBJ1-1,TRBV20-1,CSASRSGRGTEAFF,TGCAGTGCTAGTCGTTCCGGGAGGGGCACTGAAGCTTTCTTT
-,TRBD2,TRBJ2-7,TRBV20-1,CSARKSPPLAGGPEQYF,TGCAGTGCTAGAAAAAGTCCTCCACTAGCGGGGGGGCCTGAGCAGTACTTC
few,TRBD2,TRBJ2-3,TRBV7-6,CATSGGRTDTQYF,TGTGCCACCTCGGGGGGACGCACAGATACGCAGTATTTT
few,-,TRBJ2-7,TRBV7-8,CASSLEKGQAYEQYF,TGTGCCAGCAGCTTAGAAAAAGGACAAGCCTACGAGCAGTACTTC
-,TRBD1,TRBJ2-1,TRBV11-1,CASSKDRDLYNEQFF,TGTGCCAGCAGCAAGGACAGGGACCTCTACAATGAGCAGTTCTTC
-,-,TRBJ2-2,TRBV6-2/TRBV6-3,CASSRGSANTGELFF,TGTGCCAGCAGCCGCGGAAGCGCGAACACCGGGGAGCTGTTTTTT
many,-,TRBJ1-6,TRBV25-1,CASSDRESYNSPLHF,TGTGCCAGCAGTGACAGGGAATCCTATAATTCACCCCTCCACTTT
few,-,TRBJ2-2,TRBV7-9,CASSPIANTGELFF,TGTGCCAGCAGCCCAATCGCGAACACCGGGGAGCTGTTTTTT
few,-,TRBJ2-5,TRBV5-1,CASSLGTLFQETQYF,TGCGCCAGCAGCCTCGGGACACTATTCCAAGAGACCCAGTACTTC
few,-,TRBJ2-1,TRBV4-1,CASSHHTTGGSSYNEQFF,TGCGCCAGCAGCCACCACACCACAGGCGGCAGCTCCTACAATGAGCAGTTCTTC
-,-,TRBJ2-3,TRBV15,CATSRDSSLADTQYF,TGTGCCACCAGCAGAGATTCCAGTTTGGCAGATACGCAGTATTTT
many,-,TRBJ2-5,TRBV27,CASSLTGTGTQETQYF,TGTGCCAGCAGTTTAACCGGGACCGGAACCCAAGAGACCCAGTACTTC
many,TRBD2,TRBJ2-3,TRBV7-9,CASRSPSGRATDTQYF,TGTGCCAGCAGATCCCCTAGCGGGAGGGCGACAGATACGCAGTATTTT
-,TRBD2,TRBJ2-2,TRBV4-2,CASSQDPLAGGPTGELFF,TGTGCCAGCAGCCAAGACCCGCTAGCGGGAGGGCCTACCGGGGAGCTGTTTTTT
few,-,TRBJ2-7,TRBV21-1,CASSKGDSAALFGAYEQYF,TGTGCCAGCAGCAAAGGGGACTCGGCGGCCCTTTTCGGGGCATACGAGCAGTACTTC
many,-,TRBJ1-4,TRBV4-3,CASSQGIARGGEKLFF,TGCGCCAGCAGCCAAGGAATCGCACGGGGAGGCGAAAAACTGTTTTTT
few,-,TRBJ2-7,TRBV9,CASSVAVNYEQYF,TGTGCCAGCAGCGTAGCGGTAAACTACGAGCAGTACTTC
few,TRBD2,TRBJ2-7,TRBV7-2,CASSNWTSGSYEQYF,TGTGCCAGCAGCAACTGGACTAGCGGATCCTACGAGCAGTACTTC
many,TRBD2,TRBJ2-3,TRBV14,CASSQDFAGGRTDTQYF,TGTGCCAGCAGCCAAGATTTCGCGGGAGGGAGAACAGATACGCAGTATTTT
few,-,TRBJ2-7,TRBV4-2,CASSQEGGNREQYF,TGTGCCAGCAGCCAAGAGGGCGGAAATAGGGAGCAGTACTTC
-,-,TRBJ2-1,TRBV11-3,CASSLVEQGNEQFF,TGTGCCAGCAGCTTAGTGGAACAGGGCAACGAGCAGTTCTTC
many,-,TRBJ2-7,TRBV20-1,CSARLIRAEEQYF,TGCAGTGCAAGACTCATCAGGGCCGAAGAGCAGTACTTC
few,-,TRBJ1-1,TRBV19,CASSNIWMEMNTEAFF,TGTGCCAGTAGTAACATTTGGATGGAGATGAACACTGAAGCTTTCTTT
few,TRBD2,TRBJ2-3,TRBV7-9,CASSSPGRLAGTDTQYF,TGTGCCAGCAGCTCCCCCGGTAGGCTAGCGGGCACAGATACGCAGTATTTT
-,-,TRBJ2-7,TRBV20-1,CSARDGPLINEQYF,TGCAGTGCTAGAGATGGTCCGCTCATCAACGAGCAGTACTTC